A selection of T cell receptor beta chains follows, all from one sample in a study of shared clonotypes between healthy human individuals. Assay used: immunoSEQ multiplex PCR; TCRdb lists only in-frame clones, some missing. The table includes about 2,200,000 clones, 85% to 95% detected once. The sequenced sample was naive CD8+ T cells from PBMCs. The receptors here all came from a man between 18 and 29 years old in good health. Some clones in this sample may be carry-over from other donors' samples. Each CDR3 is given with its conserved first and last residue. The D gene is left open where the match is weak. Size is stated for part of the rows, as once, few or many counts, or as a class when the clone is expanded.

j_gene: TRBJ2-7; d_gene: TRBD1; v_gene: TRBV10-3; abundance: -; CDR3aa: CATAGQGSYEQYF
j_gene: TRBJ2-3; d_gene: -; v_gene: TRBV27; abundance: -; CDR3aa: CASSPRDGLFTQYF
j_gene: TRBJ2-3; d_gene: TRBD1; v_gene: TRBV7-3; abundance: -; CDR3aa: CASSETGDYTDTQYF
j_gene: TRBJ2-7; d_gene: -; v_gene: TRBV18; abundance: -; CDR3aa: CASSLPGPEQYF
j_gene: TRBJ2-5; d_gene: TRBD2; v_gene: TRBV28; abundance: -; CDR3aa: CASSFLLAGPGETQYF
j_gene: TRBJ2-5; d_gene: -; v_gene: TRBV29-1; abundance: -; CDR3aa: CSVGLTREFETQYF
j_gene: TRBJ1-1; d_gene: -; v_gene: TRBV29-1; abundance: -; CDR3aa: CSVVLRSKSEAFF
j_gene: TRBJ1-1; d_gene: -; v_gene: TRBV14; abundance: -; CDR3aa: CASSHGWNTEAFF
j_gene: TRBJ1-2; d_gene: -; v_gene: TRBV9; abundance: -; CDR3aa: CASSVGAGIFNGYTF
j_gene: TRBJ1-2; d_gene: -; v_gene: TRBV15; abundance: few; CDR3aa: CATSRGRRGQGGYTF
j_gene: TRBJ2-7; d_gene: -; v_gene: TRBV27; abundance: -; CDR3aa: CASSPYGMSQQYF
j_gene: TRBJ2-1; d_gene: -; v_gene: TRBV5-8; abundance: -; CDR3aa: CASSWRLGIYNEQFF
j_gene: TRBJ2-7; d_gene: -; v_gene: TRBV6-1; abundance: once; CDR3aa: CASRGLSSYEQYF
j_gene: TRBJ2-4; d_gene: -; v_gene: TRBV7-8; abundance: -; CDR3aa: CASSPGAAKNIQYF
j_gene: TRBJ2-2; d_gene: TRBD1; v_gene: TRBV28; abundance: -; CDR3aa: CASSFWTGGAGELFF
j_gene: TRBJ1-1; d_gene: -; v_gene: TRBV28; abundance: once; CDR3aa: CASSLGQETEAFF
j_gene: TRBJ2-2; d_gene: -; v_gene: TRBV25-1; abundance: -; CDR3aa: CASSEYLTGELFF
j_gene: TRBJ2-2; d_gene: -; v_gene: TRBV27; abundance: -; CDR3aa: CASSLRGGELFF
j_gene: TRBJ2-6; d_gene: TRBD2; v_gene: TRBV4-1; abundance: -; CDR3aa: CASSQDRGVANVLTF
j_gene: TRBJ2-1; d_gene: TRBD2; v_gene: TRBV7-6; abundance: -; CDR3aa: CASSLYTSGSYNEQFF
j_gene: TRBJ2-7; d_gene: -; v_gene: TRBV9; abundance: -; CDR3aa: CASSVRYEQYF
j_gene: TRBJ1-2; d_gene: -; v_gene: TRBV6-6; abundance: -; CDR3aa: CASSYSDTANYGYTF
j_gene: TRBJ2-3; d_gene: TRBD2; v_gene: TRBV6-6; abundance: -; CDR3aa: CASGGLAGLGQYF
j_gene: TRBJ2-7; d_gene: -; v_gene: TRBV11-2; abundance: -; CDR3aa: CASSLGGGAVGYEQYF
j_gene: TRBJ1-2; d_gene: -; v_gene: TRBV4-1; abundance: once; CDR3aa: CASSQSTRSYGYTF
j_gene: TRBJ2-7; d_gene: -; v_gene: TRBV7-9; abundance: -; CDR3aa: CASSLVGHRTEVTEQYF
j_gene: TRBJ2-7; d_gene: TRBD2; v_gene: TRBV27; abundance: -; CDR3aa: CASSNEREGHYEQYF
j_gene: TRBJ2-2; d_gene: TRBD2; v_gene: TRBV9; abundance: once; CDR3aa: CASSVAGRGASGELFF
j_gene: TRBJ2-3; d_gene: -; v_gene: TRBV11-2; abundance: -; CDR3aa: CASSSLRTDTQYF
j_gene: TRBJ1-4; d_gene: -; v_gene: TRBV25-1; abundance: -; CDR3aa: CASSDAPDRFRF
j_gene: TRBJ2-1; d_gene: -; v_gene: TRBV27; abundance: -; CDR3aa: CASSSVVSYNEQFF
j_gene: TRBJ1-4; d_gene: -; v_gene: TRBV28; abundance: -; CDR3aa: CASSFIGIQDSKKLFF
j_gene: TRBJ2-3; d_gene: -; v_gene: TRBV25-1; abundance: -; CDR3aa: CASRGGDTQYF
j_gene: TRBJ2-3; d_gene: -; v_gene: TRBV9; abundance: -; CDR3aa: CASSAWSGGGTDTQYF
j_gene: TRBJ1-4; d_gene: -; v_gene: TRBV7-6; abundance: -; CDR3aa: CASSSDSTNEKLFF
j_gene: TRBJ2-7; d_gene: TRBD2; v_gene: TRBV27; abundance: once; CDR3aa: CASSVLAGVFYEQYF
j_gene: TRBJ2-3; d_gene: TRBD2; v_gene: TRBV9; abundance: -; CDR3aa: CASSARRAGGPTDTQYF
j_gene: TRBJ1-2; d_gene: TRBD1; v_gene: TRBV9; abundance: -; CDR3aa: CASSVGSGGLSDGYTF
j_gene: TRBJ2-7; d_gene: TRBD1; v_gene: TRBV4-3; abundance: -; CDR3aa: CASSQGPGQGIHEQYF
j_gene: TRBJ1-1; d_gene: -; v_gene: TRBV25-1; abundance: -; CDR3aa: CASSPRATYTEAFF
j_gene: TRBJ2-1; d_gene: TRBD2; v_gene: TRBV9; abundance: -; CDR3aa: CASSPGRTSGRIGGEQFF
j_gene: TRBJ2-1; d_gene: TRBD1; v_gene: TRBV27; abundance: once; CDR3aa: CASSSQGTYNEQFF
j_gene: TRBJ2-7; d_gene: -; v_gene: TRBV5-6; abundance: -; CDR3aa: CASSDRVAYEQYF
j_gene: TRBJ1-5; d_gene: -; v_gene: TRBV27; abundance: -; CDR3aa: CASSLFLSNQPQHF
j_gene: TRBJ2-3; d_gene: TRBD2; v_gene: TRBV7-9; abundance: once; CDR3aa: CASRTSLPTDTQYF
j_gene: TRBJ2-1; d_gene: TRBD2; v_gene: TRBV6-5; abundance: -; CDR3aa: CASSYSTSGYLNEQFF
j_gene: TRBJ2-7; d_gene: TRBD2; v_gene: TRBV28; abundance: -; CDR3aa: CASRSAGGGYEQYF